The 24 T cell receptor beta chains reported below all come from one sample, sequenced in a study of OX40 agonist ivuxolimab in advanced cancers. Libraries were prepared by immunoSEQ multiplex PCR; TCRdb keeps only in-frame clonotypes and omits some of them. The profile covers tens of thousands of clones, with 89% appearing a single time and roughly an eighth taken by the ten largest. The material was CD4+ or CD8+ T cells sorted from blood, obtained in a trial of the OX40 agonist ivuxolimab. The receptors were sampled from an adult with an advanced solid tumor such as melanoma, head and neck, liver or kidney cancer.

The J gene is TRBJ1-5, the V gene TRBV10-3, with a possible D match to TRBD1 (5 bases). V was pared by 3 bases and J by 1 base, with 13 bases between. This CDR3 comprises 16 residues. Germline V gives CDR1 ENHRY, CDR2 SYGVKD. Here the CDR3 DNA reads TGTGCCATCAGTGAAGTTGGGGGGGGGAGCAATCAGCCCCAGCATTTT. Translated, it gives CAISEVGGGSNQPQHF.

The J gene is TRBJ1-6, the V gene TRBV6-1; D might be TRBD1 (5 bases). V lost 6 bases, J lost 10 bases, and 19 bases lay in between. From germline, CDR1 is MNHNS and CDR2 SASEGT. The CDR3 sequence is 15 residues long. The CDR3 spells CASRGTAEGWSPLHF. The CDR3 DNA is TGTGCCAGCAGGGGGACGGCGGAGGGTTGGTCACCCCTCCACTTT.

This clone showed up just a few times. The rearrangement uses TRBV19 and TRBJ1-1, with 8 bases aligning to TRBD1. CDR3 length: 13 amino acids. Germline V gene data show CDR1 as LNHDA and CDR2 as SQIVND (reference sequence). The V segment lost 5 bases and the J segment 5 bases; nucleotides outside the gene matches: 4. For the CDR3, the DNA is TGTGCCAGTAGTTTAAGACAGGGGACTGAAGCTTTCTTT. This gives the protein CASSLRQGTEAFF.

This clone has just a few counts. The CDR3 DNA sequence: TGTGCCAGCAGCTTAAGACTAGCGGGAGAAGGCGAGCAGTACTTC. Its translation: CASSLRLAGEGEQYF. The chain uses TRBV6-6 and TRBJ2-7; 12 bases map to TRBD2. The CDR3 has 15 residues. The J segment lost 6 bases and the V segment lost 6 bases, leaving 9 bases of the junction unmatched. Germline assignment: CDR1 MNHNY and CDR2 SVGAGI (reference sequence).

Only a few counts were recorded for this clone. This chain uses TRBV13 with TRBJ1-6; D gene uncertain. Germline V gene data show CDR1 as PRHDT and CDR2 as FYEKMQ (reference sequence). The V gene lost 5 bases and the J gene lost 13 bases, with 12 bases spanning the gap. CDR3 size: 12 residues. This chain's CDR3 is CASSLGTSPLHF. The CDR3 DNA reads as TGTGCCAGCAGCCTGGGAACATCGCCCCTCCACTTT.

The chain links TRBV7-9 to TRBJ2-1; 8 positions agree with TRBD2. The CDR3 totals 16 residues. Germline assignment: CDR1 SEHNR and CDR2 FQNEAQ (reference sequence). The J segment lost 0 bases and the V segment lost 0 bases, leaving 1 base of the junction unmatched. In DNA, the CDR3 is TGTGCCAGCAGCTTAGCCGGGAGGGTCTCCTACAATGAGCAGTTCTTC. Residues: CASSLAGRVSYNEQFF.

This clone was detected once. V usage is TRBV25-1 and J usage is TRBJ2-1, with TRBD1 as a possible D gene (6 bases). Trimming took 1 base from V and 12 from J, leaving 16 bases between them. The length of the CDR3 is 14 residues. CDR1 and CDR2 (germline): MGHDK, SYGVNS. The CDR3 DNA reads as TGTGCCAGCAGTGAATCGGGGACACCCACTGGGCAGTTCTTC. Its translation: CASSESGTPTGQFF.

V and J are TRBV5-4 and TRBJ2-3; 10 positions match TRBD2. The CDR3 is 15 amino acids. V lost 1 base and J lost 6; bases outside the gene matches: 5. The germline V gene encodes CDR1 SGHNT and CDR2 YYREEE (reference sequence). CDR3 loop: CASSLTSGTRDTQYF. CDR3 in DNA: TGTGCCAGCAGCTTGACTAGCGGGACCCGGGATACGCAGTATTTT.

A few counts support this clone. Here the CDR3 reads CASSQDDSYNQPQHF. The CDR3 bases are TGTGCCAGCAGCCAAGACGACTCTTACAATCAGCCCCAGCATTTT. The chain joins TRBV4-2 to TRBJ1-5, with no clear D. The V end was cut by 0 bases, the J end by 3 bases, with 9 bases between. CDR1 is LGHNA, CDR2 YNFKEQ, per germline. The CDR3 extends over 15 amino acids.

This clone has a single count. The CDR3: CASSPGQGKNTGELFF. The DNA for the CDR3 is TGTGCCAGCAGCCCAGGACAGGGCAAGAACACCGGGGAGCTGTTTTTT. V usage is TRBV11-3 and J usage is TRBJ2-2; 8 bases match TRBD1. V dropped 5 bases and J dropped 1; count of bases not matched to a gene: 6. There are 16 residues in the CDR3. CDR1 and CDR2 (germline): SGHNT, YENEEA.

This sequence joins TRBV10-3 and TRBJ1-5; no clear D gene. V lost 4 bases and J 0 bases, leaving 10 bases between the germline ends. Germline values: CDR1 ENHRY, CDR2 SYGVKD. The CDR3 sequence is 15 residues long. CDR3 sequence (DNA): TGTGCCATCAGTGCAGGCCAGGCTAGCAATCAGCCCCAGCATTTT. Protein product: CAISAGQASNQPQHF.

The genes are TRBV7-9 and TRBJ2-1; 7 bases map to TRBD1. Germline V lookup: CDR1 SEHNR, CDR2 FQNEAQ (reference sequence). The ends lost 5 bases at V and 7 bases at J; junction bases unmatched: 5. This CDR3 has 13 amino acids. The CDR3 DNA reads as TGTGCCAGCAGCGTCCTCAGGGGGAATGAGCAGTTCTTC. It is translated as CASSVLRGNEQFF.

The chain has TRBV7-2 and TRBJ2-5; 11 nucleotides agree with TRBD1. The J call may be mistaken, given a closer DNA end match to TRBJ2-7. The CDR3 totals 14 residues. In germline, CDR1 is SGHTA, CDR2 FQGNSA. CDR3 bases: TGTGCCAGCAGCCGGGACAGGGGGTTTTACGAGCAGTACTTC. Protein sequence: CASSRDRGFYEQYF.

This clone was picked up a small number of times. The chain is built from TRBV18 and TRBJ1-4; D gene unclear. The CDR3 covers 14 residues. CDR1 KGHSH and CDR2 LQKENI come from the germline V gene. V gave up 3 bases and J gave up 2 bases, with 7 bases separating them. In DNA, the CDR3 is TGTGCCAGCTCACCCATTCCCACTAATGAAAAACTGTTTTTT. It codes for CASSPIPTNEKLFF.

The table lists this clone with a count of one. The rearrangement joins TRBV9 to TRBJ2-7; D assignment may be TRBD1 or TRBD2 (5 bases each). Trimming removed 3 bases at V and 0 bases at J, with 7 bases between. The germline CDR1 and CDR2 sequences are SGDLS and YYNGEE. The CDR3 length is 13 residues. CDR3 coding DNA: TGTGCCAGCAGCGGAGGGGCCTCCTACGAGCAGTACTTC. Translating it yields CASSGGASYEQYF.

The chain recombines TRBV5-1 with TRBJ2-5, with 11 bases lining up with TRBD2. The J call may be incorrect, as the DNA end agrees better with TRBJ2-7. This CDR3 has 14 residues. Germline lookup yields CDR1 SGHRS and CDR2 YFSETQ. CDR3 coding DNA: TGCGCCAGCAGCCAAGCCGGGACTAGCGGCGAGCAGTACTTC. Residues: CASSQAGTSGEQYF.

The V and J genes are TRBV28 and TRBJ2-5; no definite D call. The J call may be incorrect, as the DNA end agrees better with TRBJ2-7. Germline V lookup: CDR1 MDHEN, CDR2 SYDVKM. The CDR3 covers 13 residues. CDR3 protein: CASSTSWAYEQYF. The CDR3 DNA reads TGTGCCAGTAGCACTTCGTGGGCGTACGAGCAGTACTTC.

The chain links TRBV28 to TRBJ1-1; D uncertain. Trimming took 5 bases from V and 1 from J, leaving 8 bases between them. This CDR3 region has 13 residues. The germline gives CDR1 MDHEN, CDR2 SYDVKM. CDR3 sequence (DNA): TGTGCCAGCAGTCTCGGGCAGAACACTGAAGCTTTCTTT. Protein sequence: CASSLGQNTEAFF.

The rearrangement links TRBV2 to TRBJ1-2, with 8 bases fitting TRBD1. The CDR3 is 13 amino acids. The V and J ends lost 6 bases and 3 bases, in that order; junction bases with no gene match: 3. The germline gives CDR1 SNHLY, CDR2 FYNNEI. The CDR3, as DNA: TGTGCCAGCAGAGGGGACAGGTACTATGGCTACACCTTC. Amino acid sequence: CASRGDRYYGYTF.

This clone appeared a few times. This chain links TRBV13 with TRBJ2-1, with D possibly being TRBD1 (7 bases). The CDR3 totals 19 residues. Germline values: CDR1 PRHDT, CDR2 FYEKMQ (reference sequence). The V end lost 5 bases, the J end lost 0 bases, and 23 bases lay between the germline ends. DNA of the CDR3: TGTGCCAGCAGCCCGGCCAGGGGGGCGCGGGCCGGCTCCTACAATGAGCAGTTCTTC. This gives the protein CASSPARGARAGSYNEQFF.

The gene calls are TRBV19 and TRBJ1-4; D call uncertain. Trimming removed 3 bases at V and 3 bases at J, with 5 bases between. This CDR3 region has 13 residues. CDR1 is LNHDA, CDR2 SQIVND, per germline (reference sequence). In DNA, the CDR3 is TGTGCCAGTAGTATCCTAGCTAATGAAAAACTGTTTTTT. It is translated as CASSILANEKLFF.

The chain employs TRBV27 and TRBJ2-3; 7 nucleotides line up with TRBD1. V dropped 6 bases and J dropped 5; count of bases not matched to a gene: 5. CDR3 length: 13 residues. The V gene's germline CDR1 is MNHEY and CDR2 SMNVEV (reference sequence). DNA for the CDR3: TGTGCCAGCAGCCGGCAGGGGGAAGATACGCAGTATTTT. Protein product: CASSRQGEDTQYF.

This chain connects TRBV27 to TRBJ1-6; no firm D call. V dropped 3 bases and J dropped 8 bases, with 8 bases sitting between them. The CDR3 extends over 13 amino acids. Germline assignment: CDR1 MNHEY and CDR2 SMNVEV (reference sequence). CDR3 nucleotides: TGTGCCAGCAGTTTTCGTGTGGATTCACCCCTCCACTTT. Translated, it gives CASSFRVDSPLHF.

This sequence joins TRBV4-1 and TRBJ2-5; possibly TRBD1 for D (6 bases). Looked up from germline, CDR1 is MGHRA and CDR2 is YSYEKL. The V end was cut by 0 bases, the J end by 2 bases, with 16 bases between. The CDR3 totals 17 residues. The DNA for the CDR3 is TGCGCCAGCAGCCAAGATTTAGTAAGGGGGACACAAGAGACCCAGTACTTC. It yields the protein CASSQDLVRGTQETQYF.